A single sample is the source of the 21 T cell receptor beta chains below, sequenced in a study of blood T cell repertoires in COVID-19. Here immunoSEQ multiplex PCR was the method, and the copy in TCRdb shows in-frame clones only, minus some. This table holds 62,000 or so clones, around 76% found once. The sequenced material came from peripheral blood. The receptor set was obtained from a human donor in a cohort sampled during active COVID-19.

This chain joins TRBV5-1 and TRBJ1-2; possible D gene TRBD1, 5 bases. The CDR3 has 13 residues. V dropped 7 bases and J dropped 4 bases, with 14 bases sitting between them. The germline V gene has CDR1 SGHRS and CDR2 YFSETQ. The CDR3 region has the DNA TGCGCCAGCCACGGAGGGGAAAGCTATGGCTACACCTTC. This encodes CASHGGESYGYTF.

The CDR3 bases are TGTGCCAGCAGCCAGGGACTAGCGGGGGGTGATGAGCAGTTCTTC. It is translated as CASSQGLAGGDEQFF. The rearrangement joins TRBV25-1 to TRBJ2-1; 15 bases match TRBD2. The CDR3 loop spans 15 amino acids. With 6 bases clipped from V and 8 bases from J, the junction kept 5 bases outside the gene matches. Germline V lookup: CDR1 MGHDK, CDR2 SYGVNS.

This rearrangement joins TRBV28 to TRBJ1-1; unclear D gene. From germline, CDR1 is MDHEN and CDR2 SYDVKM. The V end was cut by 2 bases, the J end by 0 bases, with 4 bases between. The CDR3 sequence is 13 residues long. CDR3 in amino acids: CASSLQVNTEAFF. The DNA of the CDR3 is TGTGCCAGCAGTTTACAGGTGAACACTGAAGCTTTCTTT.

V gene TRBV7-2 combines with J gene TRBJ2-7; 8 bases align to TRBD2. The CDR3 loop spans 16 amino acids. Germline CDR1 and CDR2: SGHTA and FQGNSA. Germline trimming cut 1 base from V and 3 bases from J; bases unmatched to any gene: 8. CDR3 sequence reads: CASSLGAGGAIYEQYF. In DNA, the CDR3 is TGTGCCAGCAGCTTAGGCGCGGGGGGCGCGATCTACGAGCAGTACTTC.

The chain couples TRBV4-2 to TRBJ1-2, with TRBD1 identical over 12 bases. The CDR3 covers 15 residues. The germline CDR1 and CDR2 sequences are LGHNA and YNFKEQ. V lost 4 bases and J lost 8; bases outside the gene matches: 8. This CDR3 is CASSRPGQGAIGYTF. The CDR3 DNA follows: TGTGCCAGCAGCCGACCGGGACAGGGGGCAATCGGCTACACCTTC.

The chain recombines TRBV9 with TRBJ1-2, with a weak D call TRBD1 (5 bases). This CDR3 region has 15 residues. V shed 0 bases and J shed 0 bases, with 9 bases lying between them. Germline CDR1 and CDR2: SGDLS and YYNGEE. This chain's CDR3 is CASSVDGGPNYGYTF. CDR3 sequence (DNA): TGTGCCAGCAGCGTAGACGGGGGTCCTAACTATGGCTACACCTTC.

V is TRBV7-2 and J is TRBJ1-1; 8 bases match TRBD1. Germline V lookup: CDR1 SGHTA, CDR2 FQGNSA. Unmatched junction bases numbered 1, after V lost 6 bases and J lost 1 base. This CDR3 is built from 13 residues. The CDR3 nucleotides read TGTGCCAGCAGGGGACAGGAGAACACTGAAGCTTTCTTT. This sequence encodes CASRGQENTEAFF.

This clone was recorded once. CDR3 region: CASEGAREQFF. In DNA, the CDR3 is TGTGCCAGCGAGGGGGCGCGGGAGCAGTTCTTC. The chain links TRBV28 to TRBJ2-1; the match to TRBD1 covers 7 bases. The CDR3 consists of 11 residues. Germline V CDR1 and CDR2: MDHEN, SYDVKM. With V trimmed by 8 bases and J by 10 bases, 5 bases remained unmatched. The full variable domain, in which reference TRBV28 and TRBJ2-1 provide the parts outside the CDR3, is DVKVTQSSRYLVKRTGEKVFLECVQDMDHENMFWYRQDPGLGLRLIYFSYDVKMKEKGDIPEGYSVSREKKERFSLILESASTNQTSMYLCASEGAREQFFGPGTRLTVL.

The genes are TRBV7-2 and TRBJ2-1; D gene uncertain. The CDR3 has 13 residues. The germline V gene encodes CDR1 SGHTA and CDR2 FQGNSA. V gave up 0 bases and J gave up 6 bases, with 6 bases separating them. CDR3 coding DNA: TGTGCCAGCAGCTTAGCTGAGCCCAATGAGCAGTTCTTC. It specifies CASSLAEPNEQFF.

The chain joins TRBV5-8 to TRBJ1-5, with 7 bases matching TRBD1. V shed 4 bases and J 9 bases; nucleotides not matched to a gene: 4. The CDR3 totals 12 residues. Germline CDR1 reads SGHTS; CDR2 reads YDEGEE. CDR3 region: CASSRQGGPQHF. CDR3 bases: TGTGCCAGCAGCAGACAGGGAGGGCCCCAGCATTTT.

The count of this clone is one. The chain couples TRBV6-2 or TRBV6-3 to TRBJ1-5; D unclear. Germline-derived CDR1 and CDR2 are MNHEY and SVGEGT. Between the trimmed V and J ends, which lost 6 bases and 4 bases, there was a span of 13 bases. The CDR3 has 14 residues. The CDR3 DNA follows: TGTGCCAGCAGCCTTCTCACAAGTAATCAGCCCCAGCATTTT. Translating it yields CASSLLTSNQPQHF.

The chain couples TRBV3-1 (or the pseudogene TRBV3-2) to TRBJ2-2; no clear D gene. The germline V gene has CDR1 LGHDT and CDR2 YNNKEL (reference sequence). V was shortened by 0 bases and J by 2 bases, with 4 bases between the two germline ends. The CDR3 has 14 residues. CDR3 in amino acids: CASSQDHNTGELFF. DNA for the CDR3: TGTGCCAGCAGCCAAGATCATAACACCGGGGAGCTGTTTTTT.

The chain recombines TRBV5-4 with TRBJ2-7; 8 bases are a match to TRBD1. Looked up from germline, CDR1 is SGHNT and CDR2 is YYREEE (reference sequence). The CDR3 covers 15 residues. The ends lost 0 bases at V and 0 bases at J; junction bases unmatched: 2. The CDR3 bases are TGTGCCAGCAGCTTGGACAGGGGGAGCTCCTACGAGCAGTACTTC. Amino acids: CASSLDRGSSYEQYF. Using reference TRBV5-4 and TRBJ2-7 for the parts outside the CDR3, the full variable domain is ETGVTQSPTHLIKTRGQQVTLRCSSQSGHNTVSWYQQALGQGPQFIFQYYREEENGRGNFPPRFSGLQFPNYSSELNVNALELDDSALYLCASSLDRGSSYEQYFGPGTRLTVT.

The V call is TRBV25-1, the J call TRBJ2-1, with TRBD2 identical over 8 bases. The CDR3 contains 14 residues. Germline CDR1 MGHDK, CDR2 SYGVNS. With 5 bases clipped from V and 5 bases from J, the junction kept 5 bases outside the gene matches. The CDR3 protein is CASSISGVHNEQFF. In DNA, the CDR3 is TGTGCCAGCAGTATTAGCGGGGTTCACAATGAGCAGTTCTTC.

The sample holds a few counts of this clone. The chain joins TRBV28 to TRBJ1-5; D is undetermined. Germline lookup yields CDR1 MDHEN and CDR2 SYDVKM. Trimming removed 5 bases from V and 0 bases from J, with 5 bases in between. CDR3 length: 13 amino acids. This CDR3 is CASSRDSNQPQHF. As DNA, the CDR3 is TGTGCCAGCAGTCGGGATAGCAATCAGCCCCAGCATTTT.

The rearrangement joins TRBV27 to TRBJ1-1; a weak D match, TRBD1 (5 bases). Per germline, CDR1 MNHEY and CDR2 SMNVEV (reference sequence). The ends were cut back, 5 bases at V and 5 bases at J, with 9 bases in the middle. CDR3 length equals 12 residues. The CDR3 nucleotides read TGTGCCAGCAGTGAGCGGGGGACTGAAGCTTTCTTT. Its protein product is CASSERGTEAFF.

The chain links TRBV6-5 to TRBJ2-5; D call uncertain. Germline V gene lookup returns CDR1 MNHEY and CDR2 SVGAGI. The CDR3 consists of 14 residues. The V end lost 6 bases, the J end lost 4 bases, and 15 bases lay between the germline ends. The CDR3 loop reads CASSTLTLSETQYF. The CDR3 DNA reads as TGTGCCAGCAGCACCCTCACATTGTCAGAGACCCAGTACTTC.

This chain joins TRBV9 and TRBJ2-1; 8 nucleotides match TRBD1. V dropped 4 bases and J dropped 3; count of bases not matched to a gene: 6. Germline-derived CDR1 and CDR2 are SGDLS and YYNGEE. The CDR3 spans 15 residues. The chain's CDR3 is CASSSQGVHYNEQFF. CDR3 sequence (DNA): TGTGCCAGCAGCTCACAGGGGGTCCACTACAATGAGCAGTTCTTC.

This clone was recorded only once. The V call is TRBV4-1, the J call TRBJ2-3; weak D call: TRBD1 (6 bases). The length of the CDR3 is 14 residues. The V gene lost 6 bases and the J gene lost 0 bases, with 10 bases spanning the gap. Per the germline V gene, CDR1 is MGHRA and CDR2 is YSYEKL. CDR3 in DNA: TGCGCCAGCAGTGGACAGCCTAGCACAGATACGCAGTATTTT. Its translation: CASSGQPSTDTQYF.

The V call is TRBV11-2, the J call TRBJ2-7; perhaps TRBD2 as D (7 bases). CDR3 size: 17 residues. Germline CDR1 is SGHAT and CDR2 is FQNNGV. V was cut by 3 bases and J by 1 base, with 19 bases left in between. The CDR3 region has the DNA TGTGCCAGCAGCTTCAGGGGAGGGGCAGGGCGTTCCTACGAGCAGTACTTC. Its translation is CASSFRGGAGRSYEQYF.

V gene TRBV7-6 combines with J gene TRBJ2-5; TRBD1 aligns across 9 bases. Losses at the gene ends were 0 bases for V and 5 bases for J; bases not matched to a gene: 4. Germline-derived CDR1 and CDR2 are SGHVS and FNYEAQ. The CDR3 is 15 amino acids. The CDR3, as DNA: TGTGCCAGCAGCTTAGCACAGGGGGCTTGGGAGACCCAGTACTTC. It codes for CASSLAQGAWETQYF.